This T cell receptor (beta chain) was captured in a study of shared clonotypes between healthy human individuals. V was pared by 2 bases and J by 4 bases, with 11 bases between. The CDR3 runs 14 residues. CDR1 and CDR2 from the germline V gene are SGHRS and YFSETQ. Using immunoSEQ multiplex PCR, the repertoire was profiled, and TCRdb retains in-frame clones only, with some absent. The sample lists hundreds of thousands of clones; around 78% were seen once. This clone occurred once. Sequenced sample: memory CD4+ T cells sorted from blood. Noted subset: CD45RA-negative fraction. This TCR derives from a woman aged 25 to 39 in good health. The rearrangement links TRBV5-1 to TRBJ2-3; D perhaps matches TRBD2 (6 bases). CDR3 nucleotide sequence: TGCGCCAGCAGCTTTACTAGCTTCCCAGATACGCAGTATTTT. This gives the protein CASSFTSFPDTQYF.